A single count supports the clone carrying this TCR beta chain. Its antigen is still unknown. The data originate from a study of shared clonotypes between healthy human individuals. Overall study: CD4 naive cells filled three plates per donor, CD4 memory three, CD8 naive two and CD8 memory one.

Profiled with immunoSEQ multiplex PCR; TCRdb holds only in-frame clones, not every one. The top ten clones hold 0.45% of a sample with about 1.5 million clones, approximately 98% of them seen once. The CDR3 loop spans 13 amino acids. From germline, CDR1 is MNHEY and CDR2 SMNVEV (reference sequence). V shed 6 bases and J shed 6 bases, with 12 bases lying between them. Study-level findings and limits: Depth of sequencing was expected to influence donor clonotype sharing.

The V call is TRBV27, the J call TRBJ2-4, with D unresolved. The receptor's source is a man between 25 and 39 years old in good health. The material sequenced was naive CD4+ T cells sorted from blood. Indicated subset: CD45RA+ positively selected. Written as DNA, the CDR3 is TGTGCCAGCAGACCGACTGGGGTAAACATTCAGTACTTC. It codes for CASRPTGVNIQYF.